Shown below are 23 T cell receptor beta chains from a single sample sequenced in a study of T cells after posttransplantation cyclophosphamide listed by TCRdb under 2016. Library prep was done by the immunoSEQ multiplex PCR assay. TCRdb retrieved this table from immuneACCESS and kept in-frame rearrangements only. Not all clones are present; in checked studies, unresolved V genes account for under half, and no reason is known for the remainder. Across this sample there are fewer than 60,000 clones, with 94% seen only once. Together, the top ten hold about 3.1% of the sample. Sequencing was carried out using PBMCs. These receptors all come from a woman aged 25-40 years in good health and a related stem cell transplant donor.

The CDR3 nucleotides read TGTGCTAGTGGTTTGGGAACGACTAGCGGGGGGGCCTACAATGAGCAGTTCTTC. Encoded protein: CASGLGTTSGGAYNEQFF. The rearrangement joins TRBV12-5 to TRBJ2-1, with 14 positions matching TRBD2. The germline V gene encodes CDR1 LGHNT and CDR2 FRNRAP. V gave up 1 base and J gave up 2 bases; unmatched junction bases: 4. This CDR3 region has 18 residues.

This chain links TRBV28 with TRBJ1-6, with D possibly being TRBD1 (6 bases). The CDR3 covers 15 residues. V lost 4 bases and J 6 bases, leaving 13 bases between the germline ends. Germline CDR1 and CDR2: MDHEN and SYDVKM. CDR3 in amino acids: CASSYQGRRNSPLHF. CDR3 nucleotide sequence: TGTGCCAGCAGTTATCAGGGGCGCCGTAATTCACCCCTCCACTTT.

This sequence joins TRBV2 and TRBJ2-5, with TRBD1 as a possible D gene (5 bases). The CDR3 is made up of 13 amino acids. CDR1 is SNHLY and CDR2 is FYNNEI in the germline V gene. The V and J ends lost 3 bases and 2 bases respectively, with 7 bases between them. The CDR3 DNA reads TGTGCCAGCAGTGATGACAGTCAAGAGACCCAGTACTTC. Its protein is CASSDDSQETQYF. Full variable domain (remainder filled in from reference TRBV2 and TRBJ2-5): EPEVTQTPSHQVTQMGQEVILRCVPISNHLYFYWYRQILGQKVEFLVSFYNNEISEKSEIFDDQFSVERPDGSNFTLKIRSTKLEDSAMYFCASSDDSQETQYFGPGTRLLVL.

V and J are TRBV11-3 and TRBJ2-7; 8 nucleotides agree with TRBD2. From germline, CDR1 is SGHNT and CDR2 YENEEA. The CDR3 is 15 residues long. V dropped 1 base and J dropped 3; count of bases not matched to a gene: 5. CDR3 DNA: TGTGCCAGCAGCTTAGGCCCCGGGAGGGGCTACGAGCAGTACTTC. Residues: CASSLGPGRGYEQYF.

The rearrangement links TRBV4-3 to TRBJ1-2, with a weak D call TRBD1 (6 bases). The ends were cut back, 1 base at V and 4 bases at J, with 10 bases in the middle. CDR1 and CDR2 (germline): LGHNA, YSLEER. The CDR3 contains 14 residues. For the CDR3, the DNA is TGCGCCAGCAGCCAAGGCAGGGGCAGCTATGGCTACACCTTC. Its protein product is CASSQGRGSYGYTF.

CDR3 bases: TGTGCCAGTAGTCTAGGGACTCCCCCGCAGGAGCAGTACTTC. Its protein is CASSLGTPPQEQYF. V gene TRBV19 combines with J gene TRBJ2-5; D is possibly TRBD2 (6 bases). Trimming left V 5 bases short and J 11 bases short, with 21 bases between. Germline CDR1 reads LNHDA; CDR2 reads SQIVND (reference sequence). This CDR3 is 14 amino acids long. Together with reference TRBV19 and TRBJ2-5, the CDR3 gives the full variable domain: DGGITQSPKYLFRKEGQNVTLSCEQNLNHDAMYWYRQDPGQGLRLIYYSQIVNDFQKGDIAEGYSVSREKKESFPLTVTSAQKNPTAFYLCASSLGTPPQEQYFGPGTRLLVL.

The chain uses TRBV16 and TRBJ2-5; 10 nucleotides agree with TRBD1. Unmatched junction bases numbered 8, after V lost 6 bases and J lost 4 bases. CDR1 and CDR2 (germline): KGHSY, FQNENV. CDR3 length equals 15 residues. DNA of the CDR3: TGTGCCAGCAGACGGGGACAGGGGAGGATAGAGACCCAGTACTTC. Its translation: CASRRGQGRIETQYF.

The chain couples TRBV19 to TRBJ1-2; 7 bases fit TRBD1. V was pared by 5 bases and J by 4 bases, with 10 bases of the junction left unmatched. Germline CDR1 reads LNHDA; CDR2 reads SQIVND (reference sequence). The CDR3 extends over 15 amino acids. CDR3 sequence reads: CASSLRDRDLYGYTF. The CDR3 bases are TGTGCCAGTAGTCTTCGGGACAGAGACCTCTATGGCTACACCTTC.

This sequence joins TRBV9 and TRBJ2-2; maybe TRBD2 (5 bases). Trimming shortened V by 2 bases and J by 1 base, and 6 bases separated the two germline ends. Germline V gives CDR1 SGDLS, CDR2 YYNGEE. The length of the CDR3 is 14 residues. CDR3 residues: CASSVRENTGELFF. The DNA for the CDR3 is TGTGCCAGCAGCGTCCGGGAGAACACCGGGGAGCTGTTTTTT.

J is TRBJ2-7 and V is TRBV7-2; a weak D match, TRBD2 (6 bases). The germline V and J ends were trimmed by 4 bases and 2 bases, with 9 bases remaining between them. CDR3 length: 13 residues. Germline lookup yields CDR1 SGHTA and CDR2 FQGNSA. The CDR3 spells CASSWRDTYEQYF. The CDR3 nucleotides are TGTGCCAGCAGCTGGAGGGATACCTACGAGCAGTACTTC.

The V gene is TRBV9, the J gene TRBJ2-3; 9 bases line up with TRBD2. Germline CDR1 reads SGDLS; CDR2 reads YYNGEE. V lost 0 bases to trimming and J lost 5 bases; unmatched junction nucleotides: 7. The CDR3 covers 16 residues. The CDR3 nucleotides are TGTGCCAGCAGCGTAGTTGGCGGGGGGGCTGGAGATACGCAGTATTTT. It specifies CASSVVGGGAGDTQYF.

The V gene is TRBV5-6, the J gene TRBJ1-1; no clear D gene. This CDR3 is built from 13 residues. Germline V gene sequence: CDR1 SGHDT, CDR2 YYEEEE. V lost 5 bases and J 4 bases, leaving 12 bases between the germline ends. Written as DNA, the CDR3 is TGTGCCAGCAGGTCATGGGGAGGCACTGAAGCTTTCTTT. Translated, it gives CASRSWGGTEAFF.

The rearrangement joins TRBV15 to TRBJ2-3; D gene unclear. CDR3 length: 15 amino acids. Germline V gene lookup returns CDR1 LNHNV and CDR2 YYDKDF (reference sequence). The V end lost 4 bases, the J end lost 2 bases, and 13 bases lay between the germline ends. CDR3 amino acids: CATSKAGAVTDTQYF. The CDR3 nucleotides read TGTGCCACCAGCAAAGCAGGCGCCGTCACAGATACGCAGTATTTT.

The CDR3 is CASQREDRGTEAFF. The CDR3 bases are TGCGCCAGCCAGCGCGAAGACAGGGGGACTGAAGCTTTCTTT. The V gene is TRBV5-1, the J gene TRBJ1-1; TRBD1 agrees at 9 bases. The J segment lost 5 bases and the V segment lost 7 bases, leaving 9 bases of the junction unmatched. The CDR3 sequence is 14 residues long. The V gene's germline CDR1 is SGHRS and CDR2 YFSETQ.

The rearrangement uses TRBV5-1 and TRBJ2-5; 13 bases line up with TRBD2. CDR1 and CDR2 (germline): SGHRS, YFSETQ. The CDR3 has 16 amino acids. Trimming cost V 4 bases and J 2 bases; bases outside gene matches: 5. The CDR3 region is CASSPGLAGAQETQYF. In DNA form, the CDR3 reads TGCGCCAGCAGCCCAGGACTAGCGGGGGCTCAAGAGACCCAGTACTTC.

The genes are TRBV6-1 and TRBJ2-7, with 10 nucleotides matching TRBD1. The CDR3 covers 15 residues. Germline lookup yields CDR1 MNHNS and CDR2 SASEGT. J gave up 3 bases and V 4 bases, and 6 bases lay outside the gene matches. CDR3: CASSAGTGEYYEQYF. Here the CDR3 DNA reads TGTGCCAGCAGTGCAGGGACAGGGGAGTACTACGAGCAGTACTTC.

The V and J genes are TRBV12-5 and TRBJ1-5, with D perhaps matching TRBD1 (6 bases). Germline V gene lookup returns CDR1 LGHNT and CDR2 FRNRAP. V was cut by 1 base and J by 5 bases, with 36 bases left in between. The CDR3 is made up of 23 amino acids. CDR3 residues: CASGLGPKEAKQGFGAADQPQHF. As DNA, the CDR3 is TGTGCTAGTGGTTTGGGGCCTAAAGAGGCAAAACAGGGCTTCGGTGCGGCGGATCAGCCCCAGCATTTT.

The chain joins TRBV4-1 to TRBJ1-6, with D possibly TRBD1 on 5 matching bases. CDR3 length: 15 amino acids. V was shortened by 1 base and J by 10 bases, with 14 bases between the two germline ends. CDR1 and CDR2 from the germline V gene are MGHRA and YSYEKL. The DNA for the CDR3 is TGCGCCAGCAGCCAAGCGGCAGGGTCTAAATCACCCCTCCACTTT. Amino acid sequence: CASSQAAGSKSPLHF.

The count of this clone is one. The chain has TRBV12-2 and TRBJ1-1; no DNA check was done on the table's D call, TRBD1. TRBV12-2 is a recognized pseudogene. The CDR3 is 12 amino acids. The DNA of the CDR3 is TGTGCAAGTCGCCTCAGGGGCACTGAAGCTTTCTTT. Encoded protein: CASRLRGTEAFF.

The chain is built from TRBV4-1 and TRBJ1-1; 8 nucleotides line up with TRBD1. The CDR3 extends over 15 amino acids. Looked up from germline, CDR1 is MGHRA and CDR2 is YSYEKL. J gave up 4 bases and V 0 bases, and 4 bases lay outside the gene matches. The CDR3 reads CASSQEGTGGTEAFF. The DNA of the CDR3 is TGCGCCAGCAGCCAAGAAGGTACAGGGGGCACTGAAGCTTTCTTT.

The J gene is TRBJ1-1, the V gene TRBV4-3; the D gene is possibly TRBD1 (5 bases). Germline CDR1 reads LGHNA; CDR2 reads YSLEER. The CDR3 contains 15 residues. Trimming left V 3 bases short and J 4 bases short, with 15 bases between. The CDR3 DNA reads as TGCGCCAGCAGCCAGCAGCCGGGAGGGGCCACTGAAGCTTTCTTT. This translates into CASSQQPGGATEAFF.

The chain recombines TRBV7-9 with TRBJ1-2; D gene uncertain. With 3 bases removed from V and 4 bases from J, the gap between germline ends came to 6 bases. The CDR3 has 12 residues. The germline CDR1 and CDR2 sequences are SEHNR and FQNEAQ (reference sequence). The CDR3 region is CASSFDIYGYTF. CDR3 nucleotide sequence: TGTGCCAGCAGCTTCGACATCTATGGCTACACCTTC.

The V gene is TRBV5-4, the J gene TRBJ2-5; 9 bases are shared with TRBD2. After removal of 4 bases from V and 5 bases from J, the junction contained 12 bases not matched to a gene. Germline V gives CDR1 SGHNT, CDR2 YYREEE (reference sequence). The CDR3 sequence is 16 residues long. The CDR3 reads CASSAGAGGHGETQYF. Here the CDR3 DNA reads TGTGCCAGCAGCGCCGGAGCGGGGGGCCATGGGGAGACCCAGTACTTC.